Listed below are T cell receptor beta chains from one sample, sequenced in a study of cytomegalovirus exposure and HLA in healthy donors. Profiled with immunoSEQ multiplex PCR; TCRdb holds only in-frame clones, not every one. Counted here are fewer than 250,000 clones, around 79% occurring once; the ten biggest clones make up around 2%. The sample comprised PBMCs. Receptors originate from a man between 18 and 29 years old in good health and CMV-seronegative. Both conserved end residues are part of each CDR3. D genes are given only for firm matches. Not all rows give a size; the values are once, few, many and, for expanded clones, a class.

j_gene,abundance,d_gene,v_gene,CDR3aa,CDR3nt
TRBJ1-1,.,TRBD1,TRBV19,CASSADRDTEAFF,TGTGCCAGTAGTGCGGACAGGGACACTGAAGCTTTCTTT
TRBJ2-3,.,.,TRBV2,CASNRELGDTQYF,TGTGCCAGCAATCGGGAGTTAGGAGATACGCAGTATTTT
TRBJ2-4,.,TRBD2,TRBV5-6,CASSFTSGGLAKNIQYF,TGTGCCAGCAGCTTTACTAGCGGGGGGCTGGCCAAAAACATTCAGTACTTC
TRBJ1-2,few,TRBD1,TRBV6-5,CASSYRTGNYGYTF,TGTGCCAGCAGTTACCGGACAGGGAACTATGGCTACACCTTC
TRBJ2-1,.,TRBD1,TRBV5-4,CASSLVGDRYNEQFF,TGTGCCAGCAGCTTGGTTGGGGACAGGTACAATGAGCAGTTCTTC
TRBJ1-6,.,TRBD1,TRBV27,CATRTGSNSPLHF,TGTGCCACCCGGACAGGGTCAAATTCACCCCTCCACTTT
TRBJ2-1,.,.,TRBV11-2,CASSRTLLDRLLEEDEQFF,TGTGCCAGCAGCCGAACCCTCCTGGACCGACTACTGGAGGAGGATGAGCAGTTCTTC
TRBJ1-4,.,TRBD1,TRBV4-1,CASSQGDRGAEKLFF,TGCGCCAGCAGCCAAGGGGACAGGGGGGCCGAAAAACTGTTTTTT
TRBJ2-7,.,.,TRBV6-1,CASSEYLNYEQYF,TGTGCCAGCAGTGAGTACCTAAACTACGAGCAGTACTTC
TRBJ2-2,once,.,TRBV10-3,CAISGQGGTGGLFF,TGTGCCATCAGTGGGCAGGGTGGCACCGGGGGGCTGTTTTTT
TRBJ2-1,.,TRBD1,TRBV18,CASSPPVAGGNEQFF,TGTGCCAGCTCACCACCGGTGGCAGGGGGCAATGAGCAGTTCTTC
TRBJ2-1,once,.,TRBV19,CASSYDSLIYNEQFF,TGTGCCAGTAGCTATGACAGCCTCATTTACAATGAGCAGTTCTTC
TRBJ1-1,.,TRBD1,TRBV27,CASSLTGTGWEGTEAFF,TGTGCCAGCAGTTTAACCGGGACAGGGTGGGAAGGCACTGAAGCTTTCTTT
TRBJ1-2,.,TRBD1,TRBV5-1,CASSLSTGGDAGYTF,TGCGCCAGCAGCTTGTCGACAGGGGGCGACGCTGGCTACACCTTC
TRBJ2-7,.,.,TRBV18,CASSPLGVNEQYF,TGTGCCAGCTCACCGCTAGGGGTAAACGAGCAGTACTTC